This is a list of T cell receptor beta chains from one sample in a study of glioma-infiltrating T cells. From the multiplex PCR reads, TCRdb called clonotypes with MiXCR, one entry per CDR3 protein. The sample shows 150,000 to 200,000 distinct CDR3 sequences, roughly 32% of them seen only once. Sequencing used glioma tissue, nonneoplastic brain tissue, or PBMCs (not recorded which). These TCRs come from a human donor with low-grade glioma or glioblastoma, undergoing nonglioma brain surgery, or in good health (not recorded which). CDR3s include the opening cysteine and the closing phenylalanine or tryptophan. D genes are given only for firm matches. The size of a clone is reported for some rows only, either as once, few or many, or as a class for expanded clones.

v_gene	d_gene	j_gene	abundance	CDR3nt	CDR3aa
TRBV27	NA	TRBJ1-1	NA	TGTGCCAGCAGTTTCTTCGGACCAACTCCAGGAGGGGCAGGCATCGTCGCTGAAGCTTTCTTT	CASSFFGPTPGGAGIVAEAFF
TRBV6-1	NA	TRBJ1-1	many	TGTGCCAGCAGTCTACAGGGAGAAACTGAAGCTTTCTTT	CASSLQGETEAFF
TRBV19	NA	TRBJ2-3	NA	TGTGCCAGTCACTCCCAGGGGGGACCCACAGATACGCAGTATTTT	CASHSQGGPTDTQYF
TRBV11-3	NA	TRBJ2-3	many	TGTGCCAGCAGCTTGGGGGGCGGAGCAGATACGCAGTATTTT	CASSLGGGADTQYF
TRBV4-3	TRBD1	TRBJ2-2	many	TGCGCCAGCAGCCAAGATACGGGTGAAGGAGGACAGGGCATCGCCGGGGAGCTGTTTTTT	CASSQDTGEGGQGIAGELFF
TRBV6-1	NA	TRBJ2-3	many	TGTGCCAGCAGTAACCGGGACGGAAACACAGATACGCAGTATTTT	CASSNRDGNTDTQYF
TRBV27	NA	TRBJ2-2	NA	TGTGCCAGCAGTGGAGGTTGGACGGGGTTCATGAACACCGGGGAGCTGTTTTTT	CASSGGWTGFMNTGELFF
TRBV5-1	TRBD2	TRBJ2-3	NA	TGCGCCAGCAGCTTGGGACTAGCGGGAGTTGATACGCAGTATTTT	CASSLGLAGVDTQYF
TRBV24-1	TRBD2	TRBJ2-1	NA	TGTGCCACCAGTGACCCTAGCGGGAGGGACAATGAGCAGTTCTTC	CATSDPSGRDNEQFF
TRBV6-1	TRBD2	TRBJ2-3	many	TGTGCCAGCACCCCGACTGGGCGGGAGCTTTATGATACGCAGTATTTT	CASTPTGRELYDTQYF
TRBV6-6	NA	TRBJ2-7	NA	TGTGCCAGCAGTTACGGCACTAACGTTGAGCAATACTTC	CASSYGTNVEQYF
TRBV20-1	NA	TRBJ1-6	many	TGCAGTGTCAAAATGGGGGCGGGCTCCTATAATTCACCCCTCCACTTT	CSVKMGAGSYNSPLHF
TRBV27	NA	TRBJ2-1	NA	TGTGCCAGCAGCGCCGTTGGAGTGGGAATTCCACAGTTCTTC	CASSAVGVGIPQFF
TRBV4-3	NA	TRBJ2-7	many	TGCGCCAGCAGCCAAGTTATGGGCTCCTACGAGCAGTACTTC	CASSQVMGSYEQYF
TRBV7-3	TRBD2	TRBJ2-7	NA	TGTGCCAGCAGCTCGTTCCCGACTAGCTCCAACAACGAGCAGTACTTC	CASSSFPTSSNNEQYF
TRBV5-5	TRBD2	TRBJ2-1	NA	TGTGCCAGCAGCTTGGAGGGGACTAGGCACAATGAGCAGTTCTTC	CASSLEGTRHNEQFF
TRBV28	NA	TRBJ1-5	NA	TGTGCCACCAAGAGTCGAAATATCAATCAGCCCCACCATTTT	CATKSRNINQPHHF
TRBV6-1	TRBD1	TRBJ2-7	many	TGTGCCAGCAGCCCGGACAGGGGGCAATACGAGCAGTACTTC	CASSPDRGQYEQYF
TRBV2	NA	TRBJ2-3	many	TGTGCCAGCAGTGTGGTTCAGCGGACAGATACGCAGTATTTT	CASSVVQRTDTQYF
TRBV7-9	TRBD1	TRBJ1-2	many	TGTGCCAGCAGCGCACGACAGGGAGGCATAACTCGGGGCTACACCTTC	CASSARQGGITRGYTF
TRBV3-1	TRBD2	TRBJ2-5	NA	TGTGCCAGCAGCCTTGGACTAGCGGGGGGGGGGACCCAGTACTTC	CASSLGLAGGGTQYF
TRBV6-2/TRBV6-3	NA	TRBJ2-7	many	TGTGCCAGCAGCCTCGGGGGCAAGACCTACGAGCAGTACTTC	CASSLGGKTYEQYF
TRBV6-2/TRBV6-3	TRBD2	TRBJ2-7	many	TGTGCCAGCAGTTACGGGACTAGCTCCTACGAGCAGTACTTC	CASSYGTSSYEQYF
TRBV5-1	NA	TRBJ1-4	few	TGCGCCAGCAGGGGCAGCTCTAATGAAAAACTGTTTTTT	CASRGSSNEKLFF
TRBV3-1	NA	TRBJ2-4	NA	TGTGCCAGCATCCAGCCAGAGGGCAAAAACATTCAGTACTTC	CASIQPEGKNIQYF
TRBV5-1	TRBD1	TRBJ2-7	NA	TGCGCCAGCAGCACAGGGGAATACTACGAGCACTACTTC	CASSTGEYYEHYF
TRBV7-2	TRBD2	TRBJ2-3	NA	TGTGCCAGCAGCCATAGACAGGGCGGACTAGCGGGAGAGCCCGCAGATACGCAGTATTTT	CASSHRQGGLAGEPADTQYF
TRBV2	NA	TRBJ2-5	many	TGTGCCAGCAGATACTCCGGGACCCAGTACTTC	CASRYSGTQYF
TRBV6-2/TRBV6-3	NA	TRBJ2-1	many	TGTGCCAGCAGGGAAAGAAATGAGCAGTTCTTC	CASRERNEQFF
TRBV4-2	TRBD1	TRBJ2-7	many	TGTGCCAGCAGCCAAGATTGGAGACAGGGGGGCGAGCAGTACTTC	CASSQDWRQGGEQYF
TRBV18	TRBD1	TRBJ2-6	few	TGTGCCAGCTCAGAAATCGGGACAGGGAGCTCTGGGGCCAACGTCCTGACTTTC	CASSEIGTGSSGANVLTF
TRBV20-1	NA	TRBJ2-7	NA	TGCATTGCTAGAGGGGAACAGTGGGTGGAAGCCTACGAGCAGTACTTC	CIARGEQWVEAYEQYF
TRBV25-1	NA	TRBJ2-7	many	TGTGCCAGCAGTGGCGGGCCGCAAGGACACGAAACCTACGAGCAGTACTTC	CASSGGPQGHETYEQYF
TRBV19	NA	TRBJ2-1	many	TGTGCCAGAAGGAAGTGTGAGCAGTTCTTC	CARRKCEQFF
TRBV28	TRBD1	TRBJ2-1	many	TGTGCCAGCGTAGGCACAGGGGAAATCCACAATGAGCAGTTCTTC	CASVGTGEIHNEQFF
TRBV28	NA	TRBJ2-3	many	TGTGCCAGCAGTACGTATGCTGGGTCAGATACGCAGTATTTT	CASSTYAGSDTQYF
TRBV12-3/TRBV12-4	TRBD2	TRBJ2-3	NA	TGTGCCAGCAGCGGGTACCTTGGACTAGCGGGAGCAGATACGCAGTATTTT	CASSGYLGLAGADTQYF
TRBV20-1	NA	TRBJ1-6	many	TGCAGTGCTAGAGACCGCCGGGGGTTCTTCGACTATAATTCACCCCTCCACTTT	CSARDRRGFFDYNSPLHF
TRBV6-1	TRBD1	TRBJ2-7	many	TGTGCCAGCAAACCCCGGGACAGGGGCTACGAGCAGTACTTC	CASKPRDRGYEQYF
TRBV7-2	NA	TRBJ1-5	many	TGTGCCAGCAGCATCGGACACCTAAGCAATCAGCCCCAGCATTTT	CASSIGHLSNQPQHF
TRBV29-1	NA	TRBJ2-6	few	TGCAGCGTCGCCTTGCCTGGGGCCAACGTCCTGACTTTC	CSVALPGANVLTF
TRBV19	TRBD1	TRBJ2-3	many	TGTGCCAGTAGTATACAGGGGGGCACAGATACGCAGTATTTT	CASSIQGGTDTQYF
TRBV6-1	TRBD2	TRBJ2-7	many	TGTGCCAGCAGACCCCGGGAGGCCGCCTACGAGCAGTACTTC	CASRPREAAYEQYF
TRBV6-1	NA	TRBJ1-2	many	TGTGCCAGCAGTTCGAGGGAGGGCGGTGGCTACACCTTC	CASSSREGGGYTF
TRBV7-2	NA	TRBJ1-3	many	TGTGCCAGCAGCCCTGACAGCTTAACTGGAAACACCATATATTTT	CASSPDSLTGNTIYF
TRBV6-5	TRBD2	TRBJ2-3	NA	TGTGCCAGCAGACAACTAGCGGGAAGGACAGATACGCAGTATTTT	CASRQLAGRTDTQYF
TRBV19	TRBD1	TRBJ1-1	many	TGTGCCAGTAGTATAGGGACAGGGGGAATGAACACTGAAGCTTTCTTT	CASSIGTGGMNTEAFF
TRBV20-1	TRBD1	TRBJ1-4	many	TGCAGTGCTAGAGATAGAGGACAGGGGGTTTTCGATGAAAAACTGTTTTTT	CSARDRGQGVFDEKLFF
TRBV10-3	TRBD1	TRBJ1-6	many	TGTGCCATCAGGCCCGGGACAGGCATATTTAATTCACCCCTCCACTTT	CAIRPGTGIFNSPLHF
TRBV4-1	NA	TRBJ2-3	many	TGCGCCAGCAGCCCCCTATTTGCCAAGGGGGCAGATACGCAGTATTTT	CASSPLFAKGADTQYF